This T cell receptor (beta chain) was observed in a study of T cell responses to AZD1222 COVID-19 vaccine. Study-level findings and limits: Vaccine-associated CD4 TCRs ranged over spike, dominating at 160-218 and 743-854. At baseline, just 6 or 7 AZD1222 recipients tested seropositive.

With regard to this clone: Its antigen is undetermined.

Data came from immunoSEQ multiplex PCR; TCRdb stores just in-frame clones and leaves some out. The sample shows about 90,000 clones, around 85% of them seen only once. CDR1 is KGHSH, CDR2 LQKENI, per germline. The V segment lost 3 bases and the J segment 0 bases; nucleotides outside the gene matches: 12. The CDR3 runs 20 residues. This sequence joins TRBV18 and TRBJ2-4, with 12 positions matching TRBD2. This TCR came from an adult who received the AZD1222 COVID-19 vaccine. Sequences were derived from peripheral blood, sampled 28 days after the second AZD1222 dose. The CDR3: CASSPNPPASGRVAKNIQYF. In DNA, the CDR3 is TGTGCCAGCTCACCGAATCCCCCGGCTAGCGGGAGGGTAGCCAAAAACATTCAGTACTTC. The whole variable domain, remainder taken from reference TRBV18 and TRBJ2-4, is NAGVMQNPRHLVRRRGQEARLRCSPMKGHSHVYWYRQLPEEGLKFMVYLQKENIIDESGMPKERFSAEFPKEGPSILRIQQVVRGDSAAYFCASSPNPPASGRVAKNIQYFGAGTRLSVL.